Each of the 22 T cell receptor beta chains below was sequenced from the same sample in a study of blood T cell repertoires in COVID-19. Sequenced by immunoSEQ multiplex PCR; TCRdb stores in-frame clones only, minus some. The data contain about 100,000 clones, roughly 80% of them singletons. The sequenced sample was peripheral blood. These receptors all stem from a woman in her seventies with acute or convalescent COVID-19.

This clone turned up a few times. The chain carries TRBV5-1 and TRBJ1-3; TRBD1 is a possible D gene (5 bases). The germline CDR1 and CDR2 sequences are SGHRS and YFSETQ. The CDR3 contains 17 residues. Trimming removed 1 base from V and 2 bases from J, with 16 bases in between. The CDR3: CASSLSLGEGTGNTIYF. CDR3 DNA sequence: TGCGCCAGCAGCTTGAGCCTAGGGGAAGGCACTGGAAACACCATATATTTT. The variable domain in full, completed from reference TRBV5-1 and TRBJ1-3, reads KAGVTQTPRYLIKTRGQQVTLSCSPISGHRSVSWYQQTPGQGLQFLFEYFSETQRNKGNFPGRFSGRQFSNSRSEMNVSTLELGDSALYLCASSLSLGEGTGNTIYFGEGSWLTVV.

This chain connects TRBV5-6 to TRBJ1-1; D might be TRBD1 (6 bases). Trimming left V 0 bases short and J 11 bases short, with 14 bases between. CDR1 SGHDT and CDR2 YYEEEE come from the germline V gene. The CDR3 extends over 13 amino acids. The CDR3 is CASSLGQGSLAFF. The DNA of the CDR3 is TGTGCCAGCAGCTTGGGGCAGGGGAGTTTGGCTTTCTTT.

The V call is TRBV6-6, the J call TRBJ1-5, with D possibly being TRBD1 (5 bases). The CDR3 contains 13 residues. The V gene's germline CDR1 is MNHNY and CDR2 SVGAGI (reference sequence). V lost 8 bases and J 3 bases, leaving 11 bases between the germline ends. In DNA, the CDR3 is TGTGCCAGCTGCAGGGAACCCAATCAGCCCCAGCATTTT. Its translation is CASCREPNQPQHF.

V gene TRBV10-3 combines with J gene TRBJ2-5, with 11 nucleotides matching TRBD2. Germline CDR1 reads ENHRY; CDR2 reads SYGVKD. The CDR3 extends over 15 amino acids. V trimming: 5 bases; J trimming: 2 bases; junction bases outside the gene matches: 4. CDR3 nucleotides: TGTGCCATCAGTAAGGGACTAGCGGCACAAGAGACCCAGTACTTC. Residues: CAISKGLAAQETQYF.

This sequence joins TRBV29-1 and TRBJ2-6; 7 positions match TRBD1. Germline V gene data show CDR1 as SQVTM and CDR2 as ANQGSEA. The V gene end was trimmed by 4 bases and the J gene end by 1 base; junction bases not matched to a gene: 4. The CDR3 runs to 15 residues. Here the CDR3 reads CSVGAGGSGANVLTF. CDR3 DNA sequence: TGCAGCGTTGGCGCAGGGGGTTCTGGGGCCAACGTCCTGACTTTC.

In this sample, this clone turned up a few times. The chain combines TRBV6-5 with TRBJ1-1, with TRBD1 as a possible D gene (6 bases). Germline loops: CDR1 MNHEY, CDR2 SVGAGI. The V end was cut by 4 bases, the J end by 1 base, with 10 bases between. This CDR3 comprises 14 residues. The CDR3 loop reads CASSSRGKNTEAFF. CDR3 in DNA: TGTGCCAGCAGTTCCAGGGGTAAGAACACTGAAGCTTTCTTT.

This chain uses TRBV29-1 with TRBJ2-7; 9 nucleotides match TRBD1. Trimming removed 3 bases from V and 4 bases from J; junction bases left unmatched: 7. The length of the CDR3 is 14 residues. Germline CDR1 and CDR2: SQVTM and ANQGSEA. In DNA, the CDR3 is TGCAGCGTTGAGTCGGACAGGGGAGGGTACGAGCAGTACTTC. This translates into CSVESDRGGYEQYF.

The chain carries TRBV18 and TRBJ2-6, with TRBD1 matching 10 bases. CDR3 length: 16 amino acids. Germline trimming cut 4 bases from V and 3 bases from J; bases unmatched to any gene: 3. Germline CDR1 KGHSH, CDR2 LQKENI. The CDR3 nucleotides are TGTGCCAGCTCACGACAGGGGGCTGGTGGGGCCAACGTCCTGACTTTC. This codes for CASSRQGAGGANVLTF.

This chain joins TRBV30 and TRBJ1-2; D is perhaps TRBD1 (5 bases). Deletions cut 0 bases from V and 14 bases from J, with 13 bases between. Germline assignment: CDR1 GTSNPN and CDR2 SVGIG (reference sequence). The CDR3 sequence is 11 residues long. CDR3 DNA: TGTGCCTGGAGTGTACAGGTGGCGGGAACCTTC. Protein product: CAWSVQVAGTF. Drawing the rest from reference TRBV30 and TRBJ1-2, the complete variable domain is SQTIHQWPATLVQPVGSPLSLECTVEGTSNPNLYWYRQAAGRGLQLLFYSVGIGQISSEVPQNLSASRPQDRQFILSSKKLLLSDSGFYLCAWSVQVAGTFGSGTRLTVV.

The chain carries TRBV27 and TRBJ1-1; D is ambiguous. CDR1 is MNHEY, CDR2 SMNVEV, per germline (reference sequence). The CDR3 length is 13 residues. Trimming shortened V by 3 bases and J by 8 bases, and 13 bases separated the two germline ends. The CDR3 nucleotides read TGTGCCAGCAGTTTTATGGCAGAAACCGAAGCTTTCTTT. It yields the protein CASSFMAETEAFF.

This chain uses TRBV5-4 with TRBJ2-1, with D maybe TRBD2 (5 bases). CDR3 length: 13 residues. Germline-derived CDR1 and CDR2 are SGHNT and YYREEE (reference sequence). The V gene lost 4 bases and the J gene lost 8 bases, with 13 bases spanning the gap. CDR3 amino acids: CASSPGGGYEQFF. The CDR3 bases are TGTGCCAGCAGCCCCGGCGGCGGGTATGAGCAGTTCTTC.

The chain is built from TRBV29-1 and TRBJ1-3, with D hard to call. Trimming took 5 bases from V and 1 from J, leaving 3 bases between them. Germline values: CDR1 SQVTM, CDR2 ANQGSEA. The CDR3 runs 11 residues. The CDR3 DNA reads TGCAGCGTTACATCTGGAAACACCATATATTTT. It specifies CSVTSGNTIYF.

The chain links TRBV18 to TRBJ1-1; a possible D gene is TRBD1 (6 bases). Germline V gives CDR1 KGHSH, CDR2 LQKENI. The CDR3 is made up of 13 amino acids. V shed 1 base and J shed 3 bases, with 6 bases lying between them. The CDR3 bases are TGTGCCAGCTCACCACAGGGGGACACTGAAGCTTTCTTT. Encoded protein: CASSPQGDTEAFF.

The chain has TRBV14 and TRBJ2-5; 7 nucleotides align to TRBD1. J lost 5 bases, V lost 0 bases, and 6 bases had no gene match. CDR3 length: 15 residues. Looked up from germline, CDR1 is SGHDN and CDR2 is FVKESK. CDR3 sequence (DNA): TGTGCCAGCAGCCAAGAACTCGCCAGGGGGGAGACCCAGTACTTC. It specifies CASSQELARGETQYF.

The gene calls are TRBV5-1 and TRBJ2-7, with a tentative D call TRBD2 (5 bases). The germline gives CDR1 SGHRS, CDR2 YFSETQ. This CDR3 has 12 amino acids. V was clipped by 4 bases and J by 6 bases, with 11 bases between them. The CDR3 bases are TGCGCCAGCAGCCCCGAGAGGGCCGAGCAGTACTTC. Its translation is CASSPERAEQYF. The variable domain in full, with the rest retrieved from reference TRBV5-1 and TRBJ2-7, is KAGVTQTPRYLIKTRGQQVTLSCSPISGHRSVSWYQQTPGQGLQFLFEYFSETQRNKGNFPGRFSGRQFSNSRSEMNVSTLELGDSALYLCASSPERAEQYFGPGTRLTVT.

The chain carries TRBV5-1 and TRBJ1-6, with TRBD1 matching 8 bases. Germline assignment: CDR1 SGHRS and CDR2 YFSETQ. The trim removed 3 bases at V and 7 bases at J, leaving 3 bases unmatched. The CDR3 length is 14 residues. The DNA for the CDR3 is TGCGCCAGCAGCTCGACAGGGGTCAATTCACCCCTCCACTTT. Its translation: CASSSTGVNSPLHF.

By frequency in the sample, this clone is medium-sized. The rearrangement joins TRBV29-1 to TRBJ1-1; no firm D call. Germline values: CDR1 SQVTM, CDR2 ANQGSEA. With 0 bases removed from V and 11 bases from J, the gap between germline ends came to 16 bases. This CDR3 has 13 amino acids. In nucleotides, the CDR3 is TGCAGCGTTGAAGATGGGCAGGCCCAGGCGGCTTTCTTT. Translated: CSVEDGQAQAAFF.

The chain employs TRBV7-8 and TRBJ1-3; 7 positions match TRBD1. The germline CDR1 and CDR2 sequences are SGHVS and FQNEAQ. V lost 10 bases to trimming and J lost 4 bases; unmatched junction nucleotides: 7. CDR3 length: 13 amino acids. The CDR3 region has the DNA TGTGCCATCACAGGACAGGTCGGAAACACCATATATTTT. Its translation is CAITGQVGNTIYF.

The J gene is TRBJ2-5, the V gene TRBV2; D is unresolved. The germline V gene has CDR1 SNHLY and CDR2 FYNNEI. V shed 8 bases and J shed 0 bases, with 13 bases lying between them. The CDR3 covers 14 residues. CDR3 loop: CASSRGVDQETQYF. In nucleotides, the CDR3 is TGTGCCAGCTCTCGCGGCGTTGACCAAGAGACCCAGTACTTC.

The V and J genes are TRBV6-5 and TRBJ1-2, with 7 positions matching TRBD1. Per germline, CDR1 MNHEY and CDR2 SVGAGI. The CDR3 length is 12 residues. Germline trimming cut 7 bases from V and 7 bases from J; bases unmatched to any gene: 6. The CDR3 sequence: CASTQGQSGYTF. For the CDR3, the DNA is TGTGCCAGCACCCAGGGACAGAGTGGCTACACCTTC.

The chain is built from TRBV29-1 and TRBJ1-2; TRBD1 is a possible D gene (6 bases). Germline-derived CDR1 and CDR2 are SQVTM and ANQGSEA. The CDR3 consists of 14 residues. The germline V and J ends were trimmed by 0 bases and 4 bases, with 12 bases remaining between them. The CDR3 DNA is TGCAGCGTTGAAGATCCGGGACAAATCTATGGCTACACCTTC. Translation gives CSVEDPGQIYGYTF.

The chain has TRBV10-3 and TRBJ1-1, with D tentatively TRBD1 (5 bases). The CDR3 contains 14 residues. Trimming pared 3 bases from V and 5 bases from J, leaving 13 bases between. From germline, CDR1 is ENHRY and CDR2 SYGVKD. CDR3 residues: CAISDGGARTEAFF. CDR3 in DNA: TGTGCCATCAGTGATGGAGGGGCGCGTACTGAAGCTTTCTTT.